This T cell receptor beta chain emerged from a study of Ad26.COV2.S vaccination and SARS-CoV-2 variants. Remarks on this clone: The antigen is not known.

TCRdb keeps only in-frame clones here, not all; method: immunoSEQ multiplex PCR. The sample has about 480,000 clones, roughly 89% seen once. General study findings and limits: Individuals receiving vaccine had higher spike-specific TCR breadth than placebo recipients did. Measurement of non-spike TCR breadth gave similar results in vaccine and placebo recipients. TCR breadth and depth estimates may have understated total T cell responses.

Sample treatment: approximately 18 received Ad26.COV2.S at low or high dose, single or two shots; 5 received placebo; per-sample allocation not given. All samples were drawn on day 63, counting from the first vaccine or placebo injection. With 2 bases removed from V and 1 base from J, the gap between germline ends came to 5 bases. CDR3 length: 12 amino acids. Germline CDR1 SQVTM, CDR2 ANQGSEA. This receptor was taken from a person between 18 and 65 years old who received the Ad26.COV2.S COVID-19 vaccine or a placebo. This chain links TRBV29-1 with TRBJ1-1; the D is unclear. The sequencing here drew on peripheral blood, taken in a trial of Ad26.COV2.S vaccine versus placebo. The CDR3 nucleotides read TGCAGCGTTGAAAGAGAGAACACTGAAGCTTTCTTT. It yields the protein CSVERENTEAFF.